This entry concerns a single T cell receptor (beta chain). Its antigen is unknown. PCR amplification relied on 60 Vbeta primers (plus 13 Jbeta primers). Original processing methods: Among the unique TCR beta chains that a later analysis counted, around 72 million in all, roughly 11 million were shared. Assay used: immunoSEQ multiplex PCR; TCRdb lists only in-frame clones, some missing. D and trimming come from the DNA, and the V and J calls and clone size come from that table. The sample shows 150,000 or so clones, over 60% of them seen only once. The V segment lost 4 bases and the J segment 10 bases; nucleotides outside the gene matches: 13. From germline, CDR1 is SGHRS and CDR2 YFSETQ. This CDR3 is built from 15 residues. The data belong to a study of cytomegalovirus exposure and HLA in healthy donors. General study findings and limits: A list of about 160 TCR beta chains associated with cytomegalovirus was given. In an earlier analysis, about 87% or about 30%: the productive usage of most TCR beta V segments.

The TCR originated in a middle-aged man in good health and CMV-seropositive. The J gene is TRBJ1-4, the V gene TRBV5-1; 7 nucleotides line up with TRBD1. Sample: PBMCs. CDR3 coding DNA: TGCGCCAGCAGCCTTACCGGGACAGCGCCTGGAAAACTGTTTTTT. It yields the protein CASSLTGTAPGKLFF.